The entry that follows covers one TCR beta chain sequence. Its specificity is not known. Generated by immunoSEQ multiplex PCR, the TCRdb table keeps only in-frame clones and is missing some. The table shows 30,000 or so clones, with about four fifths occurring only once. The data stem from a study of T cells in narcolepsy. Across the study: Healthy controls were enrolled alongside patients with narcolepsy type 1 or type 2.

The junction had 2 bases not matched to a gene; V was cut back by 4 bases and J by 0 bases. The CDR3 has 17 amino acids. The germline CDR1 and CDR2 sequences are SGHKS and YYEKEE (reference sequence). Findings and caveats of the study: Autoreactive clone sequences were missing from some blood memory CD4+ repertoires. HCRT-specific and TRIB2-specific autoreactive clonotypes appeared among same-patient CSF and blood CD4+ clonotypes.

Specimen: CD45RA- memory CD4+ T cells from PBMCs. This receptor was taken from a human donor with narcolepsy. The rearrangement joins TRBV5-5 to TRBJ2-2; TRBD2 aligns across 14 bases. For the CDR3, the DNA is TGTGCCAGCAGCCGGACTAGCGGGGGGCCGAACACCGGGGAGCTGTTTTTT. Encoded protein: CASSRTSGGPNTGELFF.